Listed below are T cell receptor beta chains from one sample, sequenced in a study of cytomegalovirus exposure and HLA in healthy donors. Measured with immunoSEQ multiplex PCR; TCRdb has only the in-frame clones, and not every one. The sample has under 300,000 clones; under 80% are singletons. Input material: PBMCs. The source of these receptors is a female donor in good health and CMV-seronegative. The CDR3 runs from the conserved cysteine through the conserved F or W. The D gene is left open where the match is weak. The size of a clone is reported for some rows only, either as once, few or many, or as a class for expanded clones.

.,TRBV5-4,TRBJ1-2,.,TGTGCCAGCAGCCCCGGGCCCAGTCGCCTGGGGACTTATGGCTACACCTTC,CASSPGPSRLGTYGYTF
TRBD1,TRBV27,TRBJ2-1,few,TGTGCCAGCAGTCCGACAGGGAGCTCCTACAATGAGCAGTTCTTC,CASSPTGSSYNEQFF
TRBD2,TRBV28,TRBJ2-1,.,TGTGCCAGCAAAGAAGCGGGAGGAGAGAACTACAATGAGCAGTTCTTC,CASKEAGGENYNEQFF
TRBD2,TRBV4-1,TRBJ2-5,.,TGCGCCAGCAGCCAGGGAGGACTAGCGGGACAAGAGACCCAGTACTTC,CASSQGGLAGQETQYF
.,TRBV28,TRBJ2-5,.,TGTGCCAGCAGTTTAGCACTGGGGGCATCGGAGACCCAGTACTTC,CASSLALGASETQYF
.,TRBV27,TRBJ1-1,.,TGTGCCAGCAGTTTATGGGGCAGGGAGGGTCTTAGGTCAATGAACACTGAAGCTTTCTTT,CASSLWGREGLRSMNTEAFF
TRBD2,TRBV5-1,TRBJ2-7,.,TGCGCCAGCAGCCCCGGGAGGGGAGGGTCCGAGCAGTACTTC,CASSPGRGGSEQYF
.,TRBV29-1,TRBJ1-1,few,TGCAGCGTTTGTACCAGACAGGCGCGGAACACTGAAGCTTTCTTT,CSVCTRQARNTEAFF
.,TRBV6-6,TRBJ1-3,.,TGTGCCAGCACTAAAACTGGAAACACCATATATTTT,CASTKTGNTIYF
TRBD2,TRBV7-7,TRBJ2-5,.,TGTGCCAGCACCCCGGGGGGGACCCAGTACTTC,CASTPGGTQYF
TRBD1,TRBV7-2,TRBJ2-3,once,TGTGCCAGCAGCTGGGACAGGGTCACAGATACGCAGTATTTT,CASSWDRVTDTQYF
.,TRBV28,TRBJ1-3,.,TGTGCCAGCAGTCGCGCTAATAGACAGGCTCCTGGAAACACCATATATTTT,CASSRANRQAPGNTIYF
.,TRBV12-2,TRBJ2-7,few,TGTGCAAGTCGCTTCCCGGGACTAGCGGGAGAGGGGTCCTCGGACGAGCAGTACTTC,CASRFPGLAGEGSSDEQYF
.,TRBV27,TRBJ2-7,.,TGTGCCAGCAGTTTCCGGGACAACCCCTACGAGCAGTACTTC,CASSFRDNPYEQYF
TRBD1,TRBV27,TRBJ2-1,.,TGTGCCAGCAGTTTGCTGGGACAGGCGTTTGATGAGCAGTTCTTC,CASSLLGQAFDEQFF
TRBD2,TRBV5-1,TRBJ2-5,.,TGCGCCAGCAGCTTGGGACTAGCGGGAGAGACCCAGTACTTC,CASSLGLAGETQYF
.,TRBV11-2,TRBJ1-2,few,TGTGCCAGCAGCCCAGGGGTCGGCTACACCTTC,CASSPGVGYTF
TRBD1,TRBV4-1,TRBJ2-3,.,TGCGCCAGCAGCCAACTTTTGACAGGGGGCATAGATACGCAGTATTTT,CASSQLLTGGIDTQYF
TRBD1,TRBV2,TRBJ2-2,.,TGTGCCAGCAGGGGGGGACAGGTGATGGGCACCGGGGAGCTGTTTTTT,CASRGGQVMGTGELFF
TRBD2,TRBV19,TRBJ2-2,.,TGTGCCAGTAGTATCAGTACTAGCGGGAACCCCGGGGAGCTGTTTTTT,CASSISTSGNPGELFF
.,TRBV28,TRBJ2-7,once,TGTGCCAGCAGTCCACCGACAGGCGGTATATTAAAACCAGACTACGAGCAGTACTTC,CASSPPTGGILKPDYEQYF
TRBD1,TRBV9,TRBJ1-5,.,TGTGCCAGCAGCCATGGGACAGGGGATAGCAATCAGCCCCAGCATTTT,CASSHGTGDSNQPQHF
.,TRBV5-1,TRBJ2-3,.,TGCGCCAGCAGCTTGGGGGTGGCGGTCACAGATACGCAGTATTTT,CASSLGVAVTDTQYF
.,TRBV5-1,TRBJ2-7,.,TGCGCCAGCAGCTTGGGTCTTGGAGCCTACGAGCAGTACTTC,CASSLGLGAYEQYF
.,TRBV2,TRBJ2-5,.,TGTGCCAGCAGCCTACAGGGAACCGGGGAGACCCAGTACTTC,CASSLQGTGETQYF
TRBD1,TRBV28,TRBJ2-7,.,TGTGCCAGCTACCCGGGACAGCGGAGCGAGCAGTACTTC,CASYPGQRSEQYF
.,TRBV7-2,TRBJ2-3,few,TGTGCCAGCAGCTTAGGGAGACTAGTCACAGATACGCAGTATTTT,CASSLGRLVTDTQYF
.,TRBV11-2,TRBJ2-1,.,TGTGCCAGCAGCTTAGGCTTCTCCGGCAATGAGCAGTTCTTC,CASSLGFSGNEQFF
.,TRBV2,TRBJ1-5,.,TGTGCCAGCAGCGTGACAGCGTTGAGGCCCCAGCATTTT,CASSVTALRPQHF
TRBD1,TRBV7-7,TRBJ2-5,.,TGTGCTAGCAGCTTAGGGACAGGAGAAGAGACCCAGTACTTC,CASSLGTGEETQYF
.,TRBV4-1,TRBJ2-3,.,TGCGCCAGCAGCCAAGTCCTGGGCGACACAGATACGCAGTATTTT,CASSQVLGDTDTQYF
TRBD2,TRBV9,TRBJ2-1,.,TGTGCCAGCAGCGTAGAAGGTAGCGGGAGCCACAATGAGCAGTTCTTC,CASSVEGSGSHNEQFF
TRBD1,TRBV19,TRBJ1-2,.,TGTGCCAGTAGCCACAGCTTAAAGGACAGGGGTCGGGGGGGTGGCTACACCTTC,CASSHSLKDRGRGGGYTF
.,TRBV5-6,TRBJ1-2,.,TGTGCCAGCAGCTTGCGGTATGGCTACACCTTC,CASSLRYGYTF
TRBD2,TRBV15,TRBJ2-3,.,TGTGCCACGCGCGGGACTAGCGGGAGGGCCTTCACGGATACGCAGTATTTT,CATRGTSGRAFTDTQYF
.,TRBV28,TRBJ1-5,few,TGTGCCAGCATGTCCGCGGGTTCGCCCCAGCATTTT,CASMSAGSPQHF
.,TRBV15,TRBJ1-2,.,TGTGCCACCAGCAGAGTATTTGGACTAGGGAAACACCTAGTCGATTCTCGCTATGGCTACACCTTC,CATSRVFGLGKHLVDSRYGYTF
TRBD1,TRBV7-8,TRBJ2-1,.,TGTGCCAGCAGCTTAGACAGGGGCAATGAGCAGTTCTTC,CASSLDRGNEQFF
TRBD1,TRBV29-1,TRBJ2-7,.,TGCAGCGTTGTAACAGGGGGGACCTACGAGCAGTACTTC,CSVVTGGTYEQYF
.,TRBV7-6,TRBJ1-3,.,TGTGCCAGCTCCGAACGCAACAGAAACACCATATATTTT,CASSERNRNTIYF